The sequence of this T cell receptor (beta chain) was determined in a study of blood T cell repertoires in COVID-19. The V segment lost 10 bases and the J segment 2 bases; nucleotides outside the gene matches: 4. The CDR3 is made up of 13 amino acids. The germline V gene encodes CDR1 LNHNV and CDR2 YYDKDF (reference sequence). Original processing methods: Amplification with reference gene primers provided the estimates of nucleated cell counts. Measured with immunoSEQ multiplex PCR; TCRdb has only the in-frame clones, and not every one. V, J and clone size were drawn from that table, and D and trimming were deduced from the DNA. The table includes approximately 480,000 clones, around 87% detected once. Assignment of participants to cohorts was predicated upon participant-reported clinical history.

This clonotype was sampled from a young woman who had recovered from COVID-19. The J gene is TRBJ2-3, the V gene TRBV15; 9 nucleotides align to TRBD2. The specimen was PBMCs or T cells enriched from blood (not recorded which). In DNA form, the CDR3 reads TGTGCCATCGCGGGGGGGCCCACAGATACGCAGTATTTT. It is translated as CAIAGGPTDTQYF.